This entry lists 7 T cell receptor beta chains sequenced from one sample in a study of shared T cell receptors in the human thymus. Clones were sequenced by immunoSEQ multiplex PCR, and TCRdb holds only the in-frame ones, with some missing. This table holds 700,000 or so clones, 70% to 90% found once. Separately, the same data were catalogued under a study of human thymus T cells.

The sample comprised thymocytes. The source of these receptors is a girl in the first two years of life with a congenital heart defect.

This clone appeared a few times. This chain joins TRBV5-1 and TRBJ1-2; no clear D gene. Trimming pared 1 base from V and 3 bases from J, leaving 13 bases between. The CDR3 spans 15 residues. Germline V lookup: CDR1 SGHRS, CDR2 YFSETQ. CDR3 sequence (DNA): TGCGCCAGCAGCTTGCCCCCCGGTCCCCACTATGGCTACACCTTC. Protein product: CASSLPPGPHYGYTF.

This clone turned up a few times. The chain uses TRBV7-9 and TRBJ1-4; 10 bases are shared with TRBD1. Germline V gene sequence: CDR1 SEHNR, CDR2 FQNEAQ (reference sequence). The CDR3 contains 17 residues. V was pared by 4 bases and J by 5 bases, with 10 bases of the junction left unmatched. The CDR3 loop reads CASSSRPDRGRNEKLFF. The CDR3, as DNA: TGTGCCAGCAGCTCCCGCCCTGACAGGGGGCGCAATGAAAAACTGTTTTTT.

This chain uses TRBV2 with TRBJ2-7; TRBD1 matches 10 bases. The CDR3 is 16 residues long. Trimming cost V 4 bases and J 1 base; bases outside gene matches: 7. Germline lookup yields CDR1 SNHLY and CDR2 FYNNEI. CDR3 region: CASSAGTGVGSYEQYF. The CDR3 DNA follows: TGTGCCAGCAGTGCCGGGACAGGGGTGGGGTCCTACGAGCAGTACTTC.

The chain couples TRBV28 to TRBJ1-4; 7 nucleotides line up with TRBD1. The CDR3 runs to 20 residues. After removal of 5 bases from V and 0 bases from J, the junction contained 18 bases not matched to a gene. Germline V lookup: CDR1 MDHEN, CDR2 SYDVKM. The CDR3 region has the DNA TGTGCCAGCAGTCCTGAAGGGGGCCAAAAAGGGGAAGCAACTAATGAAAAACTGTTTTTT. Translated: CASSPEGGQKGEATNEKLFF.

The chain is built from TRBV6-4 and TRBJ2-3, with D unclear. Trimming took off 9 bases at V and 2 bases at J, with 21 bases between the two ends. This CDR3 region has 16 residues. Germline-derived CDR1 and CDR2 are MRHNA and SNTAGT. CDR3 in DNA: TGTGCCAGACGAAAGCTAGGTCTACCCTACACAGATACGCAGTATTTT. It encodes CARRKLGLPYTDTQYF.

The chain joins TRBV2 to TRBJ1-2, with a tentative D call TRBD1 (5 bases). The germline gives CDR1 SNHLY, CDR2 FYNNEI. The V and J ends lost 4 bases and 1 base respectively, with 10 bases between them. The CDR3 has 14 amino acids. The CDR3 loop reads CASSVETDNYGYTF. CDR3 nucleotides: TGTGCCAGCAGTGTCGAGACAGATAACTATGGCTACACCTTC.

V is TRBV7-9 and J is TRBJ1-5, with 9 positions matching TRBD1. The length of the CDR3 is 14 residues. V dropped 5 bases and J dropped 3; count of bases not matched to a gene: 2. Germline assignment: CDR1 SEHNR and CDR2 FQNEAQ (reference sequence). CDR3 sequence (DNA): TGTGCCAGCAGCCGACAGGGGGACAATCAGCCCCAGCATTTT. It yields the protein CASSRQGDNQPQHF.